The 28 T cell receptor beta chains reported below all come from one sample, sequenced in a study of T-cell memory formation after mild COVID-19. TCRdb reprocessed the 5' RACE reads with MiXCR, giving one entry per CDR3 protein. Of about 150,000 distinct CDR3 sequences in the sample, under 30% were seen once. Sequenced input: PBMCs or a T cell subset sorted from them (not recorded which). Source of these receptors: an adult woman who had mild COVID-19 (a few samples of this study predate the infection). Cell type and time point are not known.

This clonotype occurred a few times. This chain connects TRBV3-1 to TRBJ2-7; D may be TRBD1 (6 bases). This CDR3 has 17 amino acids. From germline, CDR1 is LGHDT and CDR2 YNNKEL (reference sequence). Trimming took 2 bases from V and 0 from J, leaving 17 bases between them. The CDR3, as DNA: TGTGCCAGCAGCCAACACTCTTGGACAGAGATCTCCTACGAGCAGTACTTC. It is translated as CASSQHSWTEISYEQYF.

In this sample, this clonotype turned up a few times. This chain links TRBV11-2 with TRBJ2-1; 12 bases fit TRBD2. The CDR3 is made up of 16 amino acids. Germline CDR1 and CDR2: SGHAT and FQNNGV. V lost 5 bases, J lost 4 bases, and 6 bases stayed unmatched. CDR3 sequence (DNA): TGTGCCAGCAGCCCGGGGGGACTAGCGGGTTACAATGAGCAGTTCTTC. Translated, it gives CASSPGGLAGYNEQFF.

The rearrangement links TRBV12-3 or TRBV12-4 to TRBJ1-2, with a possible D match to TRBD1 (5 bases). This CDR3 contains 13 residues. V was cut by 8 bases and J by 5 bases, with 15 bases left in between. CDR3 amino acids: CASCPGGGYGYTF. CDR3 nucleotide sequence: TGTGCCAGCTGCCCCGGGGGTGGGTATGGCTACACCTTC.

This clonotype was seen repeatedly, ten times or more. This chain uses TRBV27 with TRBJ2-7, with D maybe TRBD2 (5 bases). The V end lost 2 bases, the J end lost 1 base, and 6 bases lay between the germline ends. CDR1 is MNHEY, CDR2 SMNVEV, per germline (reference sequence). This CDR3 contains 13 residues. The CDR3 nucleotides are TGTGCCAGCAGTTTACGGGGTTCCTACGAGCAGTACTTC. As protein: CASSLRGSYEQYF.

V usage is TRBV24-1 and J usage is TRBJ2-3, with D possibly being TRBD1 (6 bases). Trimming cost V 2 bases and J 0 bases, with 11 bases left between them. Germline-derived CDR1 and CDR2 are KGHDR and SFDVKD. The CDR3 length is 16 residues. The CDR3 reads CATSDSYRESTDTQYF. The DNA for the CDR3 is TGTGCCACCAGTGATTCTTACAGGGAAAGCACAGATACGCAGTATTTT.

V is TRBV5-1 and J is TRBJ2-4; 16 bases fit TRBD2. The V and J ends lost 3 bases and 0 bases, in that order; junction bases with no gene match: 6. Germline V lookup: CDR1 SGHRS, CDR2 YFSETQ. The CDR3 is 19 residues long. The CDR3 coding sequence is TGCGCCAGCAGCTCAGGGACTAGCGGGGGGGCCTTAGCCAAAAACATTCAGTACTTC. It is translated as CASSSGTSGGALAKNIQYF.

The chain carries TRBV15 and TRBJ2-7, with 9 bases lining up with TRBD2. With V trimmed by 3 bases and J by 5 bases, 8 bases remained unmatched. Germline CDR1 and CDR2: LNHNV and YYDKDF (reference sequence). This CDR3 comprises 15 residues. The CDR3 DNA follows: TGTGCCACCAGCAGCATAGCGGGAGTCGGGGACGAGCAGTACTTC. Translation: CATSSIAGVGDEQYF. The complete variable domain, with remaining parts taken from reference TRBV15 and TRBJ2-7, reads DAMVIQNPRYQVTQFGKPVTLSCSQTLNHNVMYWYQQKSSQAPKLLFHYYDKDFNNEADTPDNFQSRRPNTSFCFLDIRSPGLGDTAMYLCATSSIAGVGDEQYFGPGTRLTVT.

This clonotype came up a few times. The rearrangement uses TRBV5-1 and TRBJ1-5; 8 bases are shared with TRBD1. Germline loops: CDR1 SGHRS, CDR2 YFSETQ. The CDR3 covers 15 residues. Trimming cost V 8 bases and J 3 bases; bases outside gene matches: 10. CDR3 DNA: TGCGCCAGAGGTTCGGGACAGGAACCCAATCAGCCCCAGCATTTT. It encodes CARGSGQEPNQPQHF. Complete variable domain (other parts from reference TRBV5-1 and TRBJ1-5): KAGVTQTPRYLIKTRGQQVTLSCSPISGHRSVSWYQQTPGQGLQFLFEYFSETQRNKGNFPGRFSGRQFSNSRSEMNVSTLELGDSALYLCARGSGQEPNQPQHFGDGTRLSIL.

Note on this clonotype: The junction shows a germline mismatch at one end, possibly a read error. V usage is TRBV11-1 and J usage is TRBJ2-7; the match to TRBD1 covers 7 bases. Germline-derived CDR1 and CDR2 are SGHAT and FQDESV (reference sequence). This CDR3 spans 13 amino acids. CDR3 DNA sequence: TGTGCCAGCAGCCAGGACAGGACCTACGTGCAGTACTTC. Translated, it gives CASSQDRTYVQYF.

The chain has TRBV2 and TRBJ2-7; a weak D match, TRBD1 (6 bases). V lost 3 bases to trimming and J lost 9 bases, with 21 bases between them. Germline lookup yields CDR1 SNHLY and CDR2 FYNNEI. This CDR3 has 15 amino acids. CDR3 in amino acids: CASSEAGELVGRQYF. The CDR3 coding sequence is TGTGCCAGCAGTGAGGCAGGGGAATTAGTAGGTAGGCAGTACTTC.

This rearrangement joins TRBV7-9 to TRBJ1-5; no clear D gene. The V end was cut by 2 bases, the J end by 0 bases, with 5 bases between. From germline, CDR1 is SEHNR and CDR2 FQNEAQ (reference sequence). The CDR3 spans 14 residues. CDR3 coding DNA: TGTGCCAGCAGCTTAATTGATAGCAATCAGCCCCAGCATTTT. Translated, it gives CASSLIDSNQPQHF.

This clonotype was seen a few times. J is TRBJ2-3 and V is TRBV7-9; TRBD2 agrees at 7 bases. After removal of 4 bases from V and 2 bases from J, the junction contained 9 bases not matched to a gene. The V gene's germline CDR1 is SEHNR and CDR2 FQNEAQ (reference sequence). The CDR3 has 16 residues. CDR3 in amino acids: CASSSVLARLTDTQYF. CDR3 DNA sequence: TGTGCCAGCAGCTCAGTACTAGCGCGCCTCACAGATACGCAGTATTTT. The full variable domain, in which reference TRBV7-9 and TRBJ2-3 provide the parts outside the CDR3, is DTGVSQNPRHKITKRGQNVTFRCDPISEHNRLYWYRQTLGQGPEFLTYFQNEAQLEKSRLLSDRFSAERPKGSFSTLEIQRTEQGDSAMYLCASSSVLARLTDTQYFGPGTRLTVL.

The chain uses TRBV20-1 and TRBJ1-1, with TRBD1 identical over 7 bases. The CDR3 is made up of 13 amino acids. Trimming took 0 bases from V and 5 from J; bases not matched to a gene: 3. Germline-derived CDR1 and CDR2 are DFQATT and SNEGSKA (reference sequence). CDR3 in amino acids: CSARETGMTEAFF. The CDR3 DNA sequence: TGCAGTGCTAGAGAGACAGGGATGACTGAAGCTTTCTTT.

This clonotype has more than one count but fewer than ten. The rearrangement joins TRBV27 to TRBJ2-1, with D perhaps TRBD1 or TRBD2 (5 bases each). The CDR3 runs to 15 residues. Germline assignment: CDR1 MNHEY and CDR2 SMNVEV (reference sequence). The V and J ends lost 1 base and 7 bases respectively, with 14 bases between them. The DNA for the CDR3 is TGTGCCAGCAGTTTATTTTGGGGGAACTGGAATGAGCAGTTCTTC. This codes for CASSLFWGNWNEQFF.

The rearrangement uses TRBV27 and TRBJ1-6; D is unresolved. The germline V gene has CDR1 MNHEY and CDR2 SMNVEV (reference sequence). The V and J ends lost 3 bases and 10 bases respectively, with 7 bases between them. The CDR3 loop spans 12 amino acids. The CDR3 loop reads CASSFLGSPLHF. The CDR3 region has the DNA TGTGCCAGCAGTTTTCTGGGGTCACCCCTCCACTTT.

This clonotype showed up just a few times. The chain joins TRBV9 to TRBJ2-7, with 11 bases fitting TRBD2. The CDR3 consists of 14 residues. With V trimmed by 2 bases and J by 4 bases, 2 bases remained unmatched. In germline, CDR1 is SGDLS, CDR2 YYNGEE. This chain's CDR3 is CASSVGTSGYEQYF. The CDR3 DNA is TGTGCCAGCAGCGTGGGGACTAGCGGTTACGAGCAGTACTTC.

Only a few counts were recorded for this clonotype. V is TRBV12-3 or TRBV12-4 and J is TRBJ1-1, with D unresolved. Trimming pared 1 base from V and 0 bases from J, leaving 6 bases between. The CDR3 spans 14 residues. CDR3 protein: CASSLETMNTEAFF. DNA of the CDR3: TGTGCCAGCAGTTTAGAGACCATGAACACTGAAGCTTTCTTT.

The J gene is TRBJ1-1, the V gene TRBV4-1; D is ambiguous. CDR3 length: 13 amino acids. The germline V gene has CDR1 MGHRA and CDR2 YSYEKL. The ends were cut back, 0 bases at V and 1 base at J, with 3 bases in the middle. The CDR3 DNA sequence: TGCGCCAGCAGCCAAGAATCGAACACTGAAGCTTTCTTT. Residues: CASSQESNTEAFF.

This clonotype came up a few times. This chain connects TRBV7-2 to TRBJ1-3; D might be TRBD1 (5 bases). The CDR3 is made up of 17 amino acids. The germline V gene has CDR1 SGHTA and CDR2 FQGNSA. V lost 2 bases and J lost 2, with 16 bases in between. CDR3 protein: CASSLINLGPPGNTIYF. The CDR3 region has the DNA TGTGCCAGCAGCTTAATAAATCTGGGACCTCCTGGAAACACCATATATTTT.

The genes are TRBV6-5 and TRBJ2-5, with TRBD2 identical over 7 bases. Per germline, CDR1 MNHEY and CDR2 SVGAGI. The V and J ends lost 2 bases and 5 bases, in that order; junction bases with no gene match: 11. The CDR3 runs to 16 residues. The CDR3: CASSYGGGQGGETQYF. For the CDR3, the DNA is TGTGCCAGCAGTTACGGAGGCGGTCAGGGAGGGGAGACCCAGTACTTC.

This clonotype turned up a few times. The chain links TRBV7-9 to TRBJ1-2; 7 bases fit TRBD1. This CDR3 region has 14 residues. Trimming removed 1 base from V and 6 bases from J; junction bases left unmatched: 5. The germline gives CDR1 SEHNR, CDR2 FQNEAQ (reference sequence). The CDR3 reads CASSLVRGLNGYTF. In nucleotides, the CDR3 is TGTGCCAGCAGCTTAGTTAGGGGGCTTAATGGCTACACCTTC. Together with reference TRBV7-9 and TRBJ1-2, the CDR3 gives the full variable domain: DTGVSQNPRHKITKRGQNVTFRCDPISEHNRLYWYRQTLGQGPEFLTYFQNEAQLEKSRLLSDRFSAERPKGSFSTLEIQRTEQGDSAMYLCASSLVRGLNGYTFGSGTRLTVV.

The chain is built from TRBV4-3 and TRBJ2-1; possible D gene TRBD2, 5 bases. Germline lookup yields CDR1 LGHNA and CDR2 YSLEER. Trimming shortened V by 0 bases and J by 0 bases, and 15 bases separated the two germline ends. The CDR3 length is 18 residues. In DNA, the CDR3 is TGCGCCAGCAGCCAAGACTCCGCTGTCGACTACTCCTACAATGAGCAGTTCTTC. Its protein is CASSQDSAVDYSYNEQFF.

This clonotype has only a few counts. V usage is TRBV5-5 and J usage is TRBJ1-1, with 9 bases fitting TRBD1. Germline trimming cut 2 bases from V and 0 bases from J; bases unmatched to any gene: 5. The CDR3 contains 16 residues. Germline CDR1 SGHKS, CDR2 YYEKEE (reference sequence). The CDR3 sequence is CASSFGDREMNTEAFF. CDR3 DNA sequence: TGTGCCAGCAGCTTCGGGGACAGGGAGATGAACACTGAAGCTTTCTTT.

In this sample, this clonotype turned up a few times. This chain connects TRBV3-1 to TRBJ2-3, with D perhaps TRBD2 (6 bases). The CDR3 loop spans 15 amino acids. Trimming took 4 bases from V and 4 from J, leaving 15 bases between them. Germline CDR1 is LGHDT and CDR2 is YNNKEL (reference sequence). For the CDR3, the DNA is TGTGCCAGCAGCCTAGGGAGGCCGTGGGCAGATACGCAGTATTTT. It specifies CASSLGRPWADTQYF.

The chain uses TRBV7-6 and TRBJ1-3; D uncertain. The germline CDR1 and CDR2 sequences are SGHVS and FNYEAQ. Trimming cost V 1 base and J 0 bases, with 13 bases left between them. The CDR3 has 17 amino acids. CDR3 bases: TGTGCCAGCAGCTTAGTGCACGGATCCCTCTCTGGAAACACCATATATTTT. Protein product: CASSLVHGSLSGNTIYF.

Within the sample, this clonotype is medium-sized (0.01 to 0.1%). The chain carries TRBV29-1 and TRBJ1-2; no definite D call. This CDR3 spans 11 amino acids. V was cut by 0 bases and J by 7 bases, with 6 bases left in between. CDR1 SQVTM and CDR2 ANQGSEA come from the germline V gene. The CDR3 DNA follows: TGCAGCGTTGAAGATTTGGGTGGCTACACCTTC. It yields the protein CSVEDLGGYTF. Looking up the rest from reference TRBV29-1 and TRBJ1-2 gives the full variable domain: SAVISQKPSRDICQRGTSLTIQCQVDSQVTMMFWYRQQPGQSLTLIATANQGSEATYESGFVIDKFPISRPNLTFSTLTVSNMSPEDSSIYLCSVEDLGGYTFGSGTRLTVV.

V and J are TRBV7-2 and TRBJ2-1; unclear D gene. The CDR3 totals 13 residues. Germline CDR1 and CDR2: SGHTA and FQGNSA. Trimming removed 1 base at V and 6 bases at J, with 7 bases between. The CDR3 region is CASSLGIFNEQFF. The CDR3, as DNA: TGTGCCAGCAGCTTAGGAATATTCAATGAGCAGTTCTTC.

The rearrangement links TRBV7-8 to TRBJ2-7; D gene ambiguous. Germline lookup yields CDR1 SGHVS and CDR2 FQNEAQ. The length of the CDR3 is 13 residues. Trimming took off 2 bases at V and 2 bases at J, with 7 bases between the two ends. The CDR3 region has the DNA TGTGCCAGCAGCTTACGTCATACCTACGAGCAGTACTTC. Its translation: CASSLRHTYEQYF.